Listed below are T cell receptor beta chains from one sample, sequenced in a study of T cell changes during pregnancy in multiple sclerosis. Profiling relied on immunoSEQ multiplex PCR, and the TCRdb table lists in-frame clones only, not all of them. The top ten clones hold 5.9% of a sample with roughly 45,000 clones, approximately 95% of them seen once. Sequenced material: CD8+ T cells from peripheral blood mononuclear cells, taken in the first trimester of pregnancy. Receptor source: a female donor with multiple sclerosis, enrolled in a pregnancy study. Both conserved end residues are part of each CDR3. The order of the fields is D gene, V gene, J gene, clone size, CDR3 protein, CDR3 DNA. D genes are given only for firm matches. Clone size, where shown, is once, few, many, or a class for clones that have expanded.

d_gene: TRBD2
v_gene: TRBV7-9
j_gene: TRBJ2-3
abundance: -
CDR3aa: CASSPSGPITDTQYF
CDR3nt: TGTGCCAGCAGCCCTAGCGGCCCCATCACAGATACGCAGTATTTT

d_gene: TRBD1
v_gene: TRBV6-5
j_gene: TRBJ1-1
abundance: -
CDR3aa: CASSYSGTGNTEAFF
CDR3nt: TGTGCCAGCAGTTACTCAGGGACAGGGAACACTGAAGCTTTCTTT

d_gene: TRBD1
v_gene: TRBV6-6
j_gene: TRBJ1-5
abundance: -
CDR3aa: CASSYSGDRAQPQHF
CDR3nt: TGTGCCAGCAGTTACTCGGGGGACAGGGCTCAGCCCCAGCATTTT

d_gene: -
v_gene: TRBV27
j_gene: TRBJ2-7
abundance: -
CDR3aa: CASSWYREHYEQYF
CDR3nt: TGTGCCAGCAGTTGGTACAGGGAACACTACGAGCAGTACTTC

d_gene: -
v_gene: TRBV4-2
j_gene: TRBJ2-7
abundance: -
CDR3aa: CANSQAGVSDPAYEQYF
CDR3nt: TGTGCCAACAGCCAAGCCGGGGTTAGCGACCCCGCCTACGAGCAGTACTTC

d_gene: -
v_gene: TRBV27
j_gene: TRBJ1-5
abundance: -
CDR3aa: CASSTGWEPQHF
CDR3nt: TGTGCCAGCAGTACGGGGTGGGAGCCCCAGCATTTT

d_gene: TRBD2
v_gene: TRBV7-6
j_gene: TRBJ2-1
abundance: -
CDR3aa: CASSHKGLAGLSYNEQFF
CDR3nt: TGTGCCAGCAGCCATAAGGGACTAGCGGGGCTCTCCTACAATGAGCAGTTCTTC

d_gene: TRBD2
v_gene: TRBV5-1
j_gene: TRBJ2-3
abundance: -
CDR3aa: CASSFSGSSTDTQYF
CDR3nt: TGCGCCAGCAGCTTTAGCGGGAGTAGCACAGATACGCAGTATTTT

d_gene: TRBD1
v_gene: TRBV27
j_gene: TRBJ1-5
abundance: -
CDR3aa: CASSLMVGGDQPQHF
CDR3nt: TGTGCCAGCAGTTTAATGGTAGGGGGCGACCAGCCCCAGCATTTT

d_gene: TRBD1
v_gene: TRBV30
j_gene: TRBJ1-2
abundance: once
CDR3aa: CAWSPQGAVYGYTF
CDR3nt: TGTGCCTGGAGTCCCCAGGGGGCAGTCTATGGCTACACCTTC

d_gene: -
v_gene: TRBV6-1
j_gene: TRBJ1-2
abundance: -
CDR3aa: CASSGYGTSKYYGYTF
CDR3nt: TGTGCCAGCAGTGGGTATGGGACATCTAAATACTATGGCTACACCTTC

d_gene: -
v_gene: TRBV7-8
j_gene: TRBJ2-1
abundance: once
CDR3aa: CASSLALFADSGTYNEQFF
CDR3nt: TGTGCCAGCAGCTTGGCTCTCTTCGCCGATAGCGGAACCTACAATGAGCAGTTCTTC

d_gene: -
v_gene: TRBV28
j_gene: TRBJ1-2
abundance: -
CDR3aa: CASSLAHGTLPNYGYTF
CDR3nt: TGTGCCAGCAGTTTAGCTCACGGGACACTTCCTAACTATGGCTACACCTTC

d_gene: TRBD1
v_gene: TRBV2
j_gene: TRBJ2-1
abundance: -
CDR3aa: CASSATRDRGDNEQFF
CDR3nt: TGTGCCAGCAGTGCGACCCGGGACAGGGGCGACAATGAGCAGTTCTTC

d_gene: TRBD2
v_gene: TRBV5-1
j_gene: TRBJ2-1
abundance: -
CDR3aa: CASRQGVSGSLDEQFF
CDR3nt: TGCGCCAGCAGACAGGGAGTTAGCGGGAGTTTGGATGAGCAGTTCTTC

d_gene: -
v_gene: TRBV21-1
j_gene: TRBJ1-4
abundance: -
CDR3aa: CASSTRDSFNEKLFF
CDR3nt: TGTGCCAGCAGCACCCGGGACAGCTTTAATGAAAAACTGTTTTTT

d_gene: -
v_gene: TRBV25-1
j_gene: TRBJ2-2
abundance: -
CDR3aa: CASSETREWGTGELFF
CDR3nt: TGTGCCAGCAGTGAAACCCGGGAGTGGGGAACCGGGGAGCTGTTTTTT

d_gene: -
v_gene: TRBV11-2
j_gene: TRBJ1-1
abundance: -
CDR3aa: CASSFRVGGENTEAFF
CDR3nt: TGTGCCAGCAGCTTTCGGGTAGGGGGGGAGAACACTGAAGCTTTCTTT

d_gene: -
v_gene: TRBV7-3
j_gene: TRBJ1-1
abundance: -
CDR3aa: CASSQTAMNTEAFF
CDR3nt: TGTGCCAGCAGCCAGACAGCCATGAACACTGAAGCTTTCTTT

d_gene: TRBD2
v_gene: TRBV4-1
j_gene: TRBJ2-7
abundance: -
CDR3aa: CASSQSTGTSVYEQYF
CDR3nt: TGCGCCAGCAGCCAGTCAACCGGGACTAGCGTCTACGAGCAGTACTTC

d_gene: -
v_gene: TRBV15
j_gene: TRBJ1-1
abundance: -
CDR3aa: CATSTTGMMNTEAFF
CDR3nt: TGTGCCACCAGCACAACGGGGATGATGAACACTGAAGCTTTCTTT

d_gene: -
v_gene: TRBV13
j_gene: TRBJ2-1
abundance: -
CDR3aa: CASSPGLSPGEQFF
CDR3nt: TGTGCCAGCAGCCCCGGACTGTCCCCTGGTGAGCAGTTCTTC

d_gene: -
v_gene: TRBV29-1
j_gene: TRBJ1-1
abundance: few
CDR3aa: CSVSGEGTEAFF
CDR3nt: TGCAGCGTTTCGGGGGAAGGCACTGAAGCTTTCTTT

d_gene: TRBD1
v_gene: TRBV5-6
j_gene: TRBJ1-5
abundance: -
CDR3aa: CASSLGGGFWPQHF
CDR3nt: TGTGCCAGCAGCTTAGGGGGCGGGTTTTGGCCCCAGCATTTT

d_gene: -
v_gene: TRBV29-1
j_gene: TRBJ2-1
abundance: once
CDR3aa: CSVEGLEFEQFF
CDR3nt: TGCAGCGTTGAAGGACTAGAATTTGAGCAGTTCTTC

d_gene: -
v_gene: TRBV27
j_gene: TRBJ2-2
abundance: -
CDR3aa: CASSGRGTGELFF
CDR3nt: TGTGCCAGCTCTGGTCGGGGCACCGGGGAGCTGTTTTTT

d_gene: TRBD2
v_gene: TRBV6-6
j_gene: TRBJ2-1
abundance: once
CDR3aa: CASSPGVASGSNEQFF
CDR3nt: TGTGCCAGCAGTCCGGGGGTGGCTAGCGGGTCGAATGAGCAGTTCTTC

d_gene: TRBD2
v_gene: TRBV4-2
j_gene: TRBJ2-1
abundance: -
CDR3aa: CASSQDRSAGGWGNEQFF
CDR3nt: TGTGCCAGCAGCCAAGATCGGAGCGCGGGAGGGTGGGGCAATGAGCAGTTCTTC

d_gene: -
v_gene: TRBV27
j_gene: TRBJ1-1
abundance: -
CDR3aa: CASSLQAPPNTEAFF
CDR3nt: TGTGCCAGCAGTTTACAGGCGCCCCCGAACACTGAAGCTTTCTTT

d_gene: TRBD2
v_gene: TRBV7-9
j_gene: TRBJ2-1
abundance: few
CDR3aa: CASSDSLAANNEQFF
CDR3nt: TGTGCCAGCAGCGATTCACTAGCGGCGAACAATGAGCAGTTCTTC

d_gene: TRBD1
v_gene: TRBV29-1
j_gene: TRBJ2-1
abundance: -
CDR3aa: CSVGGPTGGFYNEQFF
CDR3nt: TGCAGCGTTGGTGGACCTACAGGGGGATTCTACAATGAGCAGTTCTTC

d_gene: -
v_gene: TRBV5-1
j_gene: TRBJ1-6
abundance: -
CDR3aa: CASSLLEQGFYNSPLHF
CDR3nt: TGCGCCAGCAGCTTGTTGGAACAGGGTTTCTATAATTCACCCCTCCACTTT

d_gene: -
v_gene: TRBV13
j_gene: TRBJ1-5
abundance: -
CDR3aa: CASRQGGRSDQPQHF
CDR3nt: TGTGCCAGCAGACAGGGAGGGAGGTCGGATCAGCCCCAGCATTTT

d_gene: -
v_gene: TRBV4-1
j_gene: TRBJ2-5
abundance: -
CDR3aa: CASSRTLGETQYF
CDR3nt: TGCGCCAGCAGCCGGACTCTAGGAGAGACCCAGTACTTC

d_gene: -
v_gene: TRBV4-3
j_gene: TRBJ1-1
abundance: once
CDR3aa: CASSQFPQGGDTEAFF
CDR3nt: TGCGCCAGCAGCCAATTTCCACAGGGAGGGGACACTGAAGCTTTCTTT

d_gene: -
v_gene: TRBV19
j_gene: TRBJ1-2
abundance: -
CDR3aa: CASSIYQGRGYTF
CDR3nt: TGTGCCAGTAGTATATATCAAGGGAGAGGCTACACCTTC